This T cell receptor (beta chain) comes out of a study of sequential checkpoint blockade in melanoma. Study background: First-line arms were nivolumab then ipilimumab, or the reverse, randomized 1:1.

Treatment in this sample: randomized to nivolumab then ipilimumab (arm A) or the reverse (arm B). No patient had prior DNA-damaging chemotherapy. Sorted cells were live CD3+CD8+, lacking CD19 and CD56, from PBMCs. Assay: immunoSEQ multiplex PCR; the TCRdb copy retains only in-frame clones and omits some. The data show 9,500 to 11,000 clones, with around 73% seen just once and approximately 10% held by the top ten. In its sample, this clone was seen a few times. Trimming removed 4 bases at V and 7 bases at J, with 17 bases between. This CDR3 has 14 amino acids. The sequence came from a human donor with melanoma. The chain is built from TRBV23-1 and TRBJ2-7, with TRBD2 as a possible D gene (7 bases). TRBV23-1 is assigned to the ORF class and has an uncertain function. The sequencing used CD8+ T cells sorted from blood (inferred from file names), collected from a patient given nivolumab and ipilimumab in sequence. CDR3 nucleotides: TGCGCCAGCAGTCGACGGGGGGCCGGGGTGGAGCAGTACTTC. Protein: CASSRRGAGVEQYF.